What follows describes a single T cell receptor (beta chain). Its antigen specificity is not known. No per-base quality is available; no much larger clone lies one base away. These data are taken from a study of blood T cells in healthy people across ages (dated by TCRdb to 2014 to 2015). Looking at the study overall: Template switching captured roughly one uniquely barcoded TCR beta cDNA molecule per two T cells in model experiments. Age-related changes in TCR beta repertoire diversity were measured in the study by deep sequencing normalized with unique cDNA molecular identifiers. The donors were divided into four age groups: young (average around 16 years), middle-aged (about 40), aged (roughly 60) and long-lived (more than 75). To avoid experimental bias, donors of different ages were spread randomly across the sequencing lanes. Using the same blood draw, the study looked at two additional independent replicas of 1 million unique cDNA reads for two donors, one aged 18 to 30 and the other aged 80 or older. Here is what the overall study found, with its caveats: Observed TCR beta diversity correlated strongly with the percentage of naive T cells measured by flow cytometry. Total diversity estimates from one million sequenced T cells were considered lower bounds and underestimates. Bulk unsorted PBMC profiling prevented conclusive comparison of naive and antigen-experienced compartments. Observed TCR beta diversity per million T cells fell roughly linearly with age, and a significant reduction was already apparent by age around 40. Compared with the aged group, the long-lived group had more naive CD4+ T cells, fewer expanded clones and increased TCR diversity, suggesting age selection. Because the CMV infection status of the donors was unknown, age-related changes in expanded clonotypes may potentially have been confounded.

Library method: 5' RACE. TCRdb lists the instrument as Illumina HiSeq 2500. A second 7 to 11 cycle PCR used a sample-barcoded 5' primer and a J-beta primer mix. Each TCR beta cDNA molecule received a unique molecular identifier from a template-switch 5' adaptor carrying 12 random nucleotides. Each sample yielded at least 2.5 million CDR3-containing paired-end reads. First-strand cDNA was synthesized from all RNA with the Mint cDNA synthesis kit, primed by a TRBC-specific oligonucleotide. Following uracil-DNA glycosylase treatment, all cDNA underwent a first 18-cycle PCR with the universal primers M1SS and BC2_uni_R. Under the source paper's analysis protocol: Each sample was normalized by randomly selecting 1 million high-quality reads, each carrying a distinct molecular identifier. Instead of being binned into consensus sequences, reads that shared molecular identifiers were thrown out. MiTCR, run with a Q25 quality threshold and the strictest error-elimination algorithm, handled CDR3 identification, clonotype clustering and error correction. A nonparametric unseen species model with Euler transformation was used to estimate a lower bound on total TCR beta diversity. The public reads were reprocessed in TCRdb via fastp at Q25 and MiXCR, keeping in-frame beta chains. Rows with a matching CDR3 protein are joined into one entry that keeps the most common DNA and genes. TCRdb, not the authors, supplied the V and J calls. The sample table holds 1.5 million to 2 million distinct CDR3 sequences, of which less than 50% were seen once. Over 2% of the sample goes to the ten largest clones.

Donors were a few dozen systemically healthy Caucasian individuals from Russia aged roughly 6 to 90 years. About 9.6 milliliters of peripheral blood were collected from each donor into EDTA-treated Vacutainer tubes. Ficoll-Paque density-gradient centrifugation was used to isolate PBMCs, with at least 7 million per sample. Total RNA was extracted from PBMCs with Trizol reagent, with at least 5 micrograms obtained per sample. For every donor, an aliquot of PBMCs went through flow cytometry to measure the percentages of naive CD45RAhigh/CD27high T cells. Relative to germline, V is 3 bases shorter and J is 6 bases shorter, with 14 bases between their ends. The CDR3, cysteine through phenylalanine, is 14 amino acids long. The entry retains the CDR3 DNA only, 42 bases that are in frame from base 1.

Sequencing was performed on blood. The source is a woman aged 40 to 49 in good health. The rearranged segments are TRBV12-3 or TRBV12-4 and TRBJ1-2; tentative D gene TRBD1, with 6 bases matching. The DNA sequence is as follows: TGTGCCAGCAGTTTGGGGGGGACACAGAATGGCTACACCTTC. It codes for CASSLGGTQNGYTF.